This record looks at one T cell receptor (beta chain) sequence and its context. Antigen unknown. These data are taken from a study of post-analysis software for immune sequencing data. Study-wide background: Disease courses included relapsing-remitting, secondary progressive and progressive-relapsing multiple sclerosis. Findings and limits, study-wide: Significantly decreased normalized Chao1 diversity was recorded for multiple sclerosis patients relative to controls.

Incorporated into the TCR beta cDNA libraries were unique molecular identifiers, which served to reduce PCR and sequencing biases. Input of roughly 0.9 to 11 million T cells yielded about half a million cDNA molecules. TCRdb passed the PCR reads through MiXCR, listing each CDR3 protein once. The sample carries about 800,000 distinct CDR3 sequences, 25% to 30% recorded once. This TCR derives from a girl aged 10-17 years with multiple sclerosis. Sequenced sample: blood.

Here the CDR3 reads CSVGTQGAGQPQHF. The CDR3 DNA follows: TGCAGCGTTGGTACACAGGGGGCGGGTCAGCCCCAGCATTTT. The J gene is TRBJ1-5, the V gene TRBV29-1, with TRBD1 identical over 9 bases. The germline CDR1 and CDR2 sequences are SQVTM and ANQGSEA. The CDR3 totals 14 residues. V lost 4 bases to trimming and J lost 6 bases; unmatched junction nucleotides: 7.